This entry is about one T cell receptor beta chain. What it binds is unknown. This specimen comes from a study of shared clonotypes between healthy human individuals. Study findings and constraints: Approximately 5% of naive CD4 clonotypes were shared across four donors.

The CDR3 loop spans 16 amino acids. Sequenced by immunoSEQ multiplex PCR; TCRdb stores in-frame clones only, minus some. The repertoire consists of 230,000 or so clones, with under 80% occurring once and the leading ten covering 11%. This rearrangement joins TRBV21-1 to TRBJ2-7; the table assigns TRBD1, which was not confirmed against the DNA. TRBV21-1 is classified as a pseudogene. This TCR was recovered from a man aged 25 to 45 in good health. Sequences were obtained from memory CD4+ T cells sorted from blood. The subset: CD45RA-negative fraction. CDR3 DNA sequence: TGTGCCAGCAGCACCCGGACAGGGGGCCTTTTTTCCGAGCAGTACTTC. Translation gives CASSTRTGGLFSEQYF.